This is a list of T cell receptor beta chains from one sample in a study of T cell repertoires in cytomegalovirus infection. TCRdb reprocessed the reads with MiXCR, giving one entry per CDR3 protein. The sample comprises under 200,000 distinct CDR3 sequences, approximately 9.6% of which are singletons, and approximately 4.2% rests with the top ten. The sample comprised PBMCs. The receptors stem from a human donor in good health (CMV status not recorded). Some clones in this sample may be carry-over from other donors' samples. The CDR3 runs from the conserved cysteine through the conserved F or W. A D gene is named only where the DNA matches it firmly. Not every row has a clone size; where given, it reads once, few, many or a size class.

CASSPLLVINEQFF,TGTGCCAGCAGCCCGCTACTTGTAATCAATGAGCAGTTCTTC,TRBJ2-1,TRBV6-1,.,many,14
CASSQEGYGTEAFF,TGTGCCAGCAGCCAGGAGGGTTACGGCACTGAAGCTTTCTTT,TRBJ1-1,TRBV7-3,.,many,14
CASRLTGSSHEQFF,TGTGCCAGCAGACTGACAGGGTCCTCGCATGAGCAGTTCTTC,TRBJ2-1,TRBV5-6,TRBD1,few,14
CASSMLVQETQYF,TGTGCCAGTAGTATGCTGGTACAAGAGACCCAGTACTTC,TRBJ2-5,TRBV19,.,.,13
CASSLDFFSYEQYF,TGTGCCAGCAGCTTAGATTTTTTCTCCTACGAGCAGTACTTC,TRBJ2-7,TRBV7-2,.,many,14
CASSQEGLAGGTDTQYF,TGTGCCAGCAGCCAAGAAGGACTAGCGGGAGGCACAGATACGCAGTATTTT,TRBJ2-3,TRBV4-2,TRBD2,many,17
CASSRDSAEAFF,TGTGCCAGCAGTCGGGACAGCGCGGAAGCTTTCTTT,TRBJ1-1,TRBV2,TRBD1,many,12
CASSLGPNQETQYF,TGTGCCAGCAGCTTAGGTCCGAATCAAGAGACCCAGTACTTC,TRBJ2-5,TRBV7-2,.,many,14
CASSSPYEQYF,TGTGCCAGTAGTTCGCCGTACGAGCAGTACTTC,TRBJ2-7,TRBV19,.,many,11
CASSPRLAVSTYEQYF,TGTGCCAGCAGCCCCCGACTAGCGGTTTCAACCTACGAGCAGTACTTC,TRBJ2-7,TRBV12-3/TRBV12-4,TRBD2,few,16
CASSLGTGYSPLHF,TGTGCCAGCAGTTTGGGGACAGGGTACTCACCCCTCCACTTT,TRBJ1-6,TRBV12-3/TRBV12-4,TRBD1,many,14
CASSLGTGNYNSPLHF,TGTGCCAGCAGTTTAGGGACAGGGAATTATAATTCACCCCTCCACTTT,TRBJ1-6,TRBV28,TRBD1,few,16
CASAIRDRNYEQYF,TGTGCCAGCGCTATCCGGGACAGGAACTACGAGCAGTACTTC,TRBJ2-7,TRBV6-8,TRBD1,.,14
CASRISGSDPGYGYTF,TGTGCCAGCAGAATTTCGGGGTCAGATCCTGGCTATGGCTACACCTTC,TRBJ1-2,TRBV7-2,.,many,16
CSARNGAEQYF,TGCAGTGCTAGAAACGGGGCGGAGCAGTACTTC,TRBJ2-7,TRBV20-1,.,many,11
CSARASGRGVRTGELFF,TGCAGTGCTAGAGCCAGCGGGCGGGGTGTAAGAACCGGGGAGCTGTTTTTT,TRBJ2-2,TRBV20-1,.,.,17
CASRARTSGRFPDTQYF,TGTGCCAGCAGGGCCAGGACTAGCGGGAGGTTTCCAGATACGCAGTATTTT,TRBJ2-3,TRBV28,TRBD2,many,17
CASSPLAGVSEAFF,TGTGCCAGCAGTCCTCTAGCAGGAGTCTCTGAAGCTTTCTTT,TRBJ1-1,TRBV12-3/TRBV12-4,.,many,14
CASSSVWGENTEAFF,TGTGCCAGCAGTTCCGTTTGGGGCGAGAACACTGAAGCTTTCTTT,TRBJ1-1,TRBV28,.,many,15
CASSGTVYEQYF,TGTGCCAGCAGTGGGACAGTTTACGAGCAGTACTTC,TRBJ2-7,TRBV7-9,TRBD1,.,12
CASSLDLYTEAFF,TGTGCCAGCAGCTTAGATCTTTACACTGAAGCTTTCTTT,TRBJ1-1,TRBV11-2,.,few,13
CASSLKPMETQYF,TGTGCCAGCAGCTTGAAGCCCATGGAGACCCAGTACTTC,TRBJ2-5,TRBV7-8,.,.,13
CSATRDSATNEKLFF,TGCAGTGCTACCAGGGACAGTGCAACTAATGAAAAACTGTTTTTT,TRBJ1-4,TRBV20-1,TRBD1,many,15
CASTGTPPEKLFF,TGTGCCAGCACCGGGACACCGCCTGAAAAACTGTTTTTT,TRBJ1-4,TRBV19,.,many,13